What follows are 18 T cell receptor beta chains derived from one specimen sequenced in a study of blood T cells in healthy people across ages (dated by TCRdb to about 2015). Preparation of the library involved 5' RACE. The reads were generated on an Illumina HiSeq 2500. The second PCR ran for about 6 to 11 cycles and used a J-beta primer mix along with a sample-barcoded 5' primer. The public reads were quality trimmed at Q25 with fastp and then assembled into clones with MiXCR by TCRdb, keeping productive beta chains. CDR3 protein sequences are deduplicated, and each keeps its most common genes and DNA. In this sample the table shows around 1.7 million distinct CDR3 sequences, approximately 30% of which occur a single time. The ten largest clones take up 7.7% of the sample. The material sequenced was blood. These receptors all come from a woman under 40 in good health.

This clonotype has ten or more counts. The chain links TRBV7-2 to TRBJ2-7; D possibly matches TRBD1 or TRBD2 (5 bases each). This CDR3 comprises 15 residues. Germline CDR1 is SGHTA and CDR2 is FQGNSA. V was shortened by 5 bases and J by 4 bases, with 18 bases between the two germline ends. CDR3: CASSLGAGEYYEQYF. CDR3 nucleotides: TGTGCCAGCAGCCTCGGGGCAGGCGAATATTACGAGCAGTACTTC.

The chain recombines TRBV7-2 with TRBJ2-1; 13 positions match TRBD2. CDR1 is SGHTA, CDR2 FQGNSA, per germline. The CDR3 extends over 15 amino acids. Trimming at V came to 1 base and at J to 12 bases, leaving 6 bases not matched to a gene. CDR3 sequence reads: CASSLGTSGGQGQFF. The CDR3, as DNA: TGTGCCAGCAGCTTAGGGACTAGCGGGGGCCAGGGGCAGTTCTTC.

This clonotype was observed a few times. One end of the junction is discordant with germline, which a read error may explain. The chain links TRBV27 to TRBJ2-7, with D perhaps matching TRBD1 (6 bases). The CDR3 consists of 16 residues. CDR1 and CDR2 from the germline V gene are MNHEY and SMNVEV (reference sequence). CDR3 coding DNA: TGTGCCAGTAGTTTGGGGGACCCCAGGGGCCCCTACGAGCAGTACTTC. Its translation is CASSLGDPRGPYEQYF.

The V call is TRBV28, the J call TRBJ2-6; no reliable D call. This CDR3 contains 15 residues. Germline-derived CDR1 and CDR2 are MDHEN and SYDVKM. V dropped 6 bases and J dropped 0 bases, with 9 bases sitting between them. CDR3 protein: CASRRPASGANVLTF. In nucleotides, the CDR3 is TGTGCCAGCAGGAGACCGGCCTCTGGGGCCAACGTCCTGACTTTC.

This clonotype occurred many times. The rearrangement links TRBV12-5 to TRBJ1-5; TRBD1 is a possible D gene (6 bases). Trimming took 7 bases from V and 11 from J, leaving 21 bases between them. The germline V gene has CDR1 LGHNT and CDR2 FRNRAP. The length of the CDR3 is 14 residues. In nucleotides, the CDR3 is TGTGCTAGTGTTGAGGACAGCCCTAGCGGAACCCAGCATTTT. This gives the protein CASVEDSPSGTQHF. Filled out from reference TRBV12-5 and TRBJ1-5, the complete variable domain reads DARVTQTPRHKVTEMGQEVTMRCQPILGHNTVFWYRQTMMQGLELLAYFRNRAPLDDSGMPKDRFSAEMPDATLATLKIQPSEPRDSAVYFCASVEDSPSGTQHFGDGTRLSIL.

V is TRBV24-1 and J is TRBJ2-5; TRBD1 is a possible D gene (5 bases). CDR3 length equals 13 residues. Between the trimmed V and J ends, which lost 5 bases and 5 bases, there was a span of 11 bases. CDR1 KGHDR and CDR2 SFDVKD come from the germline V gene. The CDR3: CATSGSHRETQYF. DNA of the CDR3: TGTGCCACCAGTGGGTCCCACAGGGAGACCCAGTACTTC.

To note about this clonotype: One end of the junction is discordant with germline, which a read error may explain. This chain links TRBV18 with TRBJ2-7; no clear D gene. The germline V gene encodes CDR1 KGHSH and CDR2 LQKENI. The CDR3 has 11 amino acids. CDR3 sequence: CASSPGYGQYF. CDR3 in DNA: TGTGCCAGCTCACCAGGTTACGGGCAGTACTTC. Looking up the rest from reference TRBV18 and TRBJ2-7 gives the full variable domain: NAGVMQNPRHLVRRRGQEARLRCSPMKGHSHVYWYRQLPEEGLKFMVYLQKENIIDESGMPKERFSAEFPKEGPSILRIQQVVRGDSAAYFCASSPGYGQYFGPGTRLTVT.

This clonotype was picked up many times. The chain combines TRBV28 with TRBJ2-7; D perhaps matches TRBD2 (6 bases). This CDR3 has 14 residues. Deletions cut 2 bases from V and 7 bases from J, with 15 bases between. Germline V gene data show CDR1 as MDHEN and CDR2 as SYDVKM. For the CDR3, the DNA is TGTGCCAGCAGTTTACCACGGGGGACTCGTGAGCAGTACTTC. Residues: CASSLPRGTREQYF.

A remark on this clonotype: A clone one base away is much larger, so this may be a read error. The chain links TRBV10-3 to TRBJ2-7, with 11 bases matching TRBD1. Germline CDR1 ENHRY, CDR2 SYGVKD. V shed 9 bases, J shed 5 bases, and the junction held 6 bases outside the gene matches. The length of the CDR3 is 13 residues. CDR3 loop: CAMAGQGANEQYF. The CDR3 region has the DNA TGTGCCATGGCTGGACAGGGGGCCAACGAGCAGTACTTC.

The chain recombines TRBV11-3 with TRBJ1-1, with no clear D. There are 13 residues in the CDR3. Germline assignment: CDR1 SGHNT and CDR2 YENEEA. V was clipped by 8 bases and J by 4 bases, with 14 bases between them. Here the CDR3 reads CASGTEGSTEAFF. Here the CDR3 DNA reads TGTGCCAGCGGAACCGAAGGGAGCACTGAAGCTTTCTTT.

V is TRBV7-2 and J is TRBJ2-1; perhaps TRBD2 as D (5 bases). The CDR3 length is 15 residues. V was clipped by 6 bases and J by 1 base, with 13 bases between them. In germline, CDR1 is SGHTA, CDR2 FQGNSA. CDR3 amino acids: CASRARVDSYNEQFF. In nucleotides, the CDR3 is TGTGCCAGCAGGGCGAGGGTGGATTCCTACAATGAGCAGTTCTTC.

This clonotype was recorded at least ten times. The chain uses TRBV4-2 and TRBJ2-6, with no clear D. The germline CDR1 and CDR2 sequences are LGHNA and YNFKEQ. V lost 4 bases to trimming and J lost 3 bases, with 10 bases between them. The length of the CDR3 is 15 residues. The CDR3 DNA sequence: TGTGCCAGCAGCCCCGGGCTGCATGGGGCCAACGTCCTGACTTTC. This translates into CASSPGLHGANVLTF.

This clonotype was counted many times. The J gene is TRBJ2-5, the V gene TRBV12-3 or TRBV12-4, with D possibly matching TRBD2 (7 bases). This CDR3 is 15 amino acids long. V was pared by 5 bases and J by 4 bases, with 17 bases between. The CDR3 nucleotides are TGTGCCAGCAGTCCCTTCCTAGGGGGGGGAGAGACCCAGTACTTC. This sequence encodes CASSPFLGGGETQYF.

This clonotype was seen ten or more times. The rearrangement links TRBV20-1 to TRBJ2-1; possible D gene TRBD2, 6 bases. Per the germline V gene, CDR1 is DFQATT and CDR2 is SNEGSKA (reference sequence). The CDR3 runs 11 residues. V lost 6 bases, J lost 8 bases, and 11 bases lay in between. The CDR3 bases are TGCAGTGCGGGACTCTCGGATGAGCAGTTCTTC. This translates into CSAGLSDEQFF.

This clonotype was seen ten or more times. V is TRBV7-6 and J is TRBJ1-5, with D unclear. The V end was cut by 5 bases, the J end by 0 bases, with 17 bases between. CDR3 length equals 17 residues. Germline V gene sequence: CDR1 SGHVS, CDR2 FNYEAQ. CDR3 coding DNA: TGTGCCAGCAGCCGAGGTACGGGGAGATATAGCAATCAGCCCCAGCATTTT. This codes for CASSRGTGRYSNQPQHF.

Ten or more counts support this clonotype. J is TRBJ2-7 and V is TRBV6-6; possible D gene TRBD2, 5 bases. Germline V gene lookup returns CDR1 MNHNY and CDR2 SVGAGI (reference sequence). V lost 3 bases and J 0 bases, leaving 12 bases between the germline ends. CDR3 length: 15 residues. In DNA, the CDR3 is TGTGCCAGCAGTTATAACGCGGGCAGCTCCTACGAGCAGTACTTC. It codes for CASSYNAGSSYEQYF.

This clonotype has ten or more counts. The V and J genes are TRBV12-3 or TRBV12-4 and TRBJ1-2; D call uncertain. Trimming stripped 5 bases from V and 2 bases from J, with 6 bases between. This CDR3 is 12 amino acids long. The CDR3 bases are TGTGCCAGCAGTCGAGGGAACTATGGCTACACCTTC. Protein sequence: CASSRGNYGYTF.

The V gene is TRBV10-1, the J gene TRBJ2-3, with 10 bases matching TRBD2. This CDR3 spans 16 amino acids. Germline values: CDR1 WNHNN, CDR2 SYGVQD (reference sequence). V lost 5 bases, J lost 4 bases, and 9 bases stayed unmatched. DNA for the CDR3: TGCGCCAGCAGTATTCCTAGCGGGAGAATCTCAGATACGCAGTATTTT. This gives the protein CASSIPSGRISDTQYF.